The source of this T cell receptor (beta chain) is a study of monozygotic twins with inflammatory bowel disease. Donors gave about 2.3 ml of blood apiece. CDR3 length: 15 residues. cDNA for TCRalpha and TCRbeta was amplified by nested PCRs of 16 then approximately 9 cycles. TCRdb reprocessed the 5' RACE reads, keeping one entry per CDR3 protein, no DNA. Across 150,000 to 200,000 distinct CDR3 sequences, the top ten clones capture around 7% of the sample. V gene TRBV12-3 or TRBV12-4 combines with J gene TRBJ2-3; no DNA is available, so the TRBD1 call from TCRdb remains unchecked. The clonotype originates from a human donor with ulcerative colitis or Crohn's disease, or a healthy co-twin of an affected twin (not recorded which). Material: blood. CDR3: CASSLRGVFTDTQYF.